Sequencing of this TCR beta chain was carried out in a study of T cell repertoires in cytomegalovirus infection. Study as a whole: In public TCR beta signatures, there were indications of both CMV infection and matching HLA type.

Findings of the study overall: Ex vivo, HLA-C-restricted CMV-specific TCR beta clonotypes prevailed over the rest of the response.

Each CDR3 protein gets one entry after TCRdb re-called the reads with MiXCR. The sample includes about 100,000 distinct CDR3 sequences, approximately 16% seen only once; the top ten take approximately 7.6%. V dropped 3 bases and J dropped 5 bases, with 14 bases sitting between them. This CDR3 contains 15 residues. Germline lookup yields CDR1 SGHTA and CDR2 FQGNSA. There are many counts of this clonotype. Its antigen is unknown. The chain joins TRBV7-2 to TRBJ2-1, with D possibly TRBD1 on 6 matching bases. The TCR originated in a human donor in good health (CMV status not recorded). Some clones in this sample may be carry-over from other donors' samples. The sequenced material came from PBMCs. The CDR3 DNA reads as TGTGCCAGCAGCTTGCCACAGGGATTGGACAATGAGCAGTTCTTC. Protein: CASSLPQGLDNEQFF.